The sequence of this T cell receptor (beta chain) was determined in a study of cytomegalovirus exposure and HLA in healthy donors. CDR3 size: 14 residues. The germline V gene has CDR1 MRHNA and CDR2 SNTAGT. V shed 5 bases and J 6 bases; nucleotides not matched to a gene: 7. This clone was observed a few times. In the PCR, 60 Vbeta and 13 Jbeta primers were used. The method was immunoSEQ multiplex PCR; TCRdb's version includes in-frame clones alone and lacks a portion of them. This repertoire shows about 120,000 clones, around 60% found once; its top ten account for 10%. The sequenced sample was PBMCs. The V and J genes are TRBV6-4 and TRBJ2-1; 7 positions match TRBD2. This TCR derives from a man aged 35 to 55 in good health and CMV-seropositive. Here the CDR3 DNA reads TGTGCCAGCAGTCTCGGGACTACTTCCAATGAGCAGTTCTTC. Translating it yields CASSLGTTSNEQFF.